A selection of T cell receptor beta chains follows, all from one sample in a study of blood T cell repertoires in COVID-19. Clones were read by immunoSEQ multiplex PCR, and TCRdb kept only the in-frame ones, dropping some. The sample has 45,000 to 60,000 clones; 83% are singletons. Sequencing was performed on peripheral blood. The receptors were gathered from a human donor in a cohort sampled during active COVID-19. CDR3s include the opening cysteine and the closing phenylalanine or tryptophan. D genes are given only for firm matches. For some rows the clone size is stated as once, few or many, or as a class when expanded; others skip it.

>TRBJ2-7|TRBD1|.|TRBV7-9
CASSQGVAYEQYF
TGTGCCAGCAGCCAGGGGGTCGCCTACGAGCAGTACTTC
>TRBJ1-1|.|.|TRBV25-1
CASRKPGLTNEAFF
TGTGCCAGCAGAAAACCGGGACTCACTAACGAAGCTTTCTTT
>TRBJ2-7|.|.|TRBV7-6
CASSLETGHSYEQYF
TGTGCCAGCAGCTTAGAAACGGGACACTCCTACGAGCAGTACTTC
>TRBJ2-3|.|.|TRBV6-5
CASRSSEKKADTQYF
TGTGCCAGCAGGAGTAGCGAAAAAAAAGCAGATACGCAGTATTTT
>TRBJ2-3|.|.|TRBV5-1
CASSLAGGDTQYF
TGCGCCAGCAGCTTGGCCGGGGGAGATACGCAGTATTTT
>TRBJ2-1|TRBD2|.|TRBV19
CASNERGRMEQFF
TGTGCCAGTAACGAGCGGGGCCGCATGGAGCAGTTCTTC
>TRBJ1-2|.|.|TRBV5-4
CASSSPGRESYTF
TGTGCCAGCAGCTCCCCCGGGAGGGAAAGCTACACCTTC
>TRBJ2-1|.|.|TRBV5-1
CASSLNQGSYNEQFF
TGCGCCAGCAGCCTAAACCAGGGCTCCTACAATGAGCAGTTCTTC
>TRBJ2-7|.|.|TRBV5-1
CASSYDRSSYEQYF
TGCGCCAGCAGCTACGACAGGAGCTCCTACGAGCAGTACTTC
>TRBJ2-7|.|.|TRBV28
CASRRPGTRIYEQYF
TGTGCCAGCAGGCGTCCCGGGACAAGGATATACGAGCAGTACTTC
>TRBJ2-7|.|.|TRBV7-2
CASSLGPLPSYEQYF
TGTGCCAGCAGCTTAGGGCCCCTCCCCTCCTACGAGCAGTACTTC
>TRBJ1-1|TRBD1|.|TRBV19
CASSADRVQEAFF
TGTGCCAGTAGTGCGGACAGGGTACAAGAAGCTTTCTTT
>TRBJ1-1|.|.|TRBV4-1
CASSQVVALGTRGTEAFF
TGCGCCAGCAGCCAAGTTGTTGCTCTCGGAACCCGGGGCACTGAAGCTTTCTTT
>TRBJ2-7|TRBD1|.|TRBV6-6
CASIKGQGGSYEQYF
TGTGCCAGCATAAAAGGACAGGGCGGGTCCTACGAGCAGTACTTC
>TRBJ2-7|TRBD2|.|TRBV7-2
CASSAGLAGAGDEQYF
TGTGCCAGCAGCGCGGGACTAGCGGGGGCAGGGGACGAGCAGTACTTC
>TRBJ1-4|TRBD1|.|TRBV4-3
CASSRGQGNNEKLFF
TGCGCCAGCAGCCGAGGACAGGGGAATAATGAAAAACTGTTTTTT
>TRBJ2-7|.|.|TRBV27
CASSFEGAYEQYF
TGTGCCAGCAGTTTTGAGGGGGCCTACGAGCAGTACTTC
>TRBJ2-2|.|.|TRBV9
CASSESVTGELFF
TGTGCCAGCAGCGAGTCGGTAACCGGGGAGCTGTTTTTT
>TRBJ1-6|.|.|TRBV25-1
CASSLQGFDSPLHF
TGTGCCAGCAGTCTTCAGGGTTTCGATTCACCCCTCCACTTT
>TRBJ2-5|TRBD2|.|TRBV4-1
CASSLRLAGGHEETQYF
TGCGCCAGCAGCCTTCGACTAGCGGGGGGCCACGAGGAGACCCAGTACTTC
>TRBJ2-5|.|.|TRBV19
CASSSQGFRRIQETQYF
TGTGCCAGTAGTTCCCAGGGGTTCAGGAGGATCCAAGAGACCCAGTACTTC
>TRBJ1-1|.|.|TRBV3-1/TRBV3-2
CASSPAARDTEAFF
TGTGCCAGCAGCCCCGCTGCCAGGGACACTGAAGCTTTCTTT
>TRBJ1-1|TRBD1|.|TRBV5-4
CASSTGQGNTEAFF
TGTGCCAGCAGCACGGGACAGGGGAACACTGAAGCTTTCTTT
>TRBJ2-7|.|.|TRBV11-2
CAIRDSYEQYF
TGTGCTATCAGGGATTCCTACGAGCAGTACTTC
>TRBJ2-7|.|few|TRBV5-8
CASSPTGIEQYF
TGTGCCAGCAGCCCGACAGGTATTGAGCAGTACTTC
>TRBJ1-1|.|.|TRBV10-1
CASSEARVDAFF
TGCGCCAGCAGTGAGGCCAGGGTGGACGCTTTCTTT
>TRBJ2-7|.|.|TRBV30
CAWDQGTNEQYF
TGTGCCTGGGACCAGGGGACCAACGAGCAGTACTTC
>TRBJ2-3|.|.|TRBV7-9
CASTGDRSTDTQYF
TGTGCCAGCACTGGCGACAGAAGCACAGATACGCAGTATTTT
>TRBJ1-2|TRBD1|.|TRBV28
CASSLGGQDGYTF
TGTGCCAGCAGTTTAGGGGGACAGGATGGCTACACCTTC
>TRBJ1-1|TRBD1|.|TRBV3-1/TRBV3-2
CASSQLDRVTEAFF
TGTGCCAGCAGCCAACTGGACAGGGTCACTGAAGCTTTCTTT
>TRBJ2-7|TRBD2|.|TRBV19
CASSGLSGGGRHEQYF
TGTGCCAGTAGTGGTCTTAGCGGGGGGGGCCGCCACGAGCAGTACTTC
>TRBJ1-2|.|.|TRBV6-5
CASSYSSGRGYTF
TGTGCCAGCAGTTACAGCTCAGGGCGAGGCTACACCTTC
>TRBJ1-2|.|.|TRBV5-1
CASSLDGGNYGYTF
TGCGCCAGCAGCTTGGATGGGGGGAACTATGGCTACACCTTC
>TRBJ1-2|.|.|TRBV4-3
CASSQDDRSGYTF
TGCGCCAGCAGCCAAGATGACAGGTCTGGCTACACCTTC
>TRBJ1-6|.|.|TRBV7-2
CASSHSLPGTRKNSPLHF
TGTGCCAGCAGCCATTCCCTTCCCGGGACACGAAAGAATTCACCCCTCCACTTT
>TRBJ1-2|TRBD1|.|TRBV19
CASSRDREIGGYTF
TGTGCCAGTAGTAGGGACAGGGAGATAGGCGGCTACACCTTC
>TRBJ2-3|TRBD2|few|TRBV6-5
CASSYSPSGSTDTQYF
TGTGCCAGCAGTTACTCGCCTAGCGGGAGCACAGATACGCAGTATTTT
>TRBJ2-5|TRBD1|few|TRBV12-3/TRBV12-4
CASREQGKETQYF
TGTGCCAGCAGGGAACAGGGGAAAGAGACCCAGTACTTC
>TRBJ1-3|.|.|TRBV19
CASTGTHGDPTGPSGNTIYF
TGTGCCAGTACCGGAACCCACGGGGATCCGACTGGTCCCTCTGGAAACACCATATATTTT
>TRBJ2-6|.|.|TRBV7-2
CASSLGRGSGANVLTF
TGTGCCAGCAGCTTGGGGCGGGGCTCTGGGGCCAACGTCCTGACTTTC
>TRBJ1-2|.|.|TRBV27
CASSLNRESRGYTF
TGTGCCAGCAGCTTGAACCGGGAGAGTCGCGGCTACACCTTC
>TRBJ2-7|TRBD1|.|TRBV5-1
CASSAGTGVLFAQYF
TGCGCCAGCAGTGCCGGGACAGGCGTCCTGTTTGCGCAGTACTTC
>TRBJ1-1|.|.|TRBV7-2
CASSWRVNTEAFF
TGTGCCAGCAGCTGGAGGGTGAACACTGAAGCTTTCTTT
>TRBJ2-7|TRBD1|once|TRBV2
CASSGTGTGAYEQYF
TGTGCCAGCAGTGGTACCGGGACAGGGGCCTACGAGCAGTACTTC
>TRBJ2-1|.|.|TRBV6-6
CASSPGSGQSGSYNEQFF
TGTGCCAGCAGTCCCGGATCTGGACAGTCGGGCTCCTACAATGAGCAGTTCTTC
>TRBJ2-1|TRBD1|once|TRBV2
CAGTGTAAYNEQFF
TGTGCGGGAACGGGGACAGCAGCCTACAATGAGCAGTTCTTC
>TRBJ2-7|TRBD1|.|TRBV2
CASSEDRVGSAEQYF
TGTGCCAGCAGTGAGGACAGGGTAGGGTCAGCCGAGCAGTACTTC
>TRBJ2-7|.|.|TRBV7-9
CASSLNTPMRGEQYF
TGTGCCAGCAGCTTAAATACCCCTATGAGAGGTGAGCAGTACTTC
>TRBJ2-7|.|.|TRBV6-5
CASRGQKQYF
TGTGCCAGCAGGGGACAAAAGCAGTACTTC
>TRBJ2-7|.|.|TRBV12-1
CASSSWTGAYEQYF
TGTGCCAGCAGCTCCTGGACAGGGGCCTACGAGCAGTACTTC